The 9 T cell receptor beta chains reported below all come from one sample, sequenced in a study of cytomegalovirus exposure and HLA in healthy donors. Researchers ran the PCR with 60 Vbeta and 13 Jbeta primers. Generated by immunoSEQ multiplex PCR, the TCRdb table keeps only in-frame clones and is missing some. The sample holds 90,000 to 150,000 clones, less than 85% seen once. Source material: PBMCs. The receptors come from a middle-aged woman in good health and CMV-seronegative.

The chain carries TRBV28 and TRBJ1-5; 7 nucleotides match TRBD1. The CDR3 totals 20 residues. Germline-derived CDR1 and CDR2 are MDHEN and SYDVKM. J gave up 4 bases and V 6 bases, and 24 bases lay outside the gene matches. The CDR3 DNA sequence: TGTGCCAGCAGCACGACCCTTTCCGGGACAGTACGGGCCTTAAATCAGCCCCAGCATTTT. It encodes CASSTTLSGTVRALNQPQHF.

V is TRBV11-3 and J is TRBJ2-1, with a tentative D call TRBD2 (5 bases). CDR1 and CDR2 (germline): SGHNT, YENEEA. V was pared by 5 bases and J by 0 bases, with 11 bases between. CDR3 size: 15 residues. CDR3 loop: CASSPSWSSYNEQFF. CDR3 nucleotides: TGTGCCAGCAGCCCTAGCTGGAGCTCCTACAATGAGCAGTTCTTC.

The chain employs TRBV4-3 and TRBJ2-1; 10 nucleotides align to TRBD2. The CDR3 is 16 amino acids. Germline CDR1 is LGHNA and CDR2 is YSLEER. J lost 7 bases, V lost 3 bases, and 9 bases had no gene match. CDR3 in amino acids: CASSHSSGGPGNEQFF. CDR3 sequence (DNA): TGCGCCAGCAGCCACTCTAGCGGGGGACCCGGTAATGAGCAGTTCTTC.

The V gene is TRBV19, the J gene TRBJ2-1, with D unclear. Germline V gene sequence: CDR1 LNHDA, CDR2 SQIVND (reference sequence). This CDR3 is built from 13 residues. V was shortened by 3 bases and J by 6 bases, with 9 bases between the two germline ends. CDR3 nucleotide sequence: TGTGCCAGTAGTATGTCGCGTGGCAATGAGCAGTTCTTC. Translation gives CASSMSRGNEQFF. The whole variable domain, filled in from reference TRBV19 and TRBJ2-1, reads DGGITQSPKYLFRKEGQNVTLSCEQNLNHDAMYWYRQDPGQGLRLIYYSQIVNDFQKGDIAEGYSVSREKKESFPLTVTSAQKNPTAFYLCASSMSRGNEQFFGPGTRLTVL.

The chain uses TRBV7-9 and TRBJ2-7; D remains unclear. The CDR3 runs 15 residues. V lost 4 bases and J 5 bases, leaving 18 bases between the germline ends. CDR1 is SEHNR and CDR2 is FQNEAQ in the germline V gene (reference sequence). CDR3 residues: CASSSTRPGSDEQYF. The CDR3 bases are TGTGCCAGCAGCTCTACCCGCCCTGGCAGCGACGAGCAGTACTTC.

In this sample, this clone turned up once. The rearrangement links TRBV7-2 to TRBJ1-3, with 9 bases aligning to TRBD1. Germline V lookup: CDR1 SGHTA, CDR2 FQGNSA. The length of the CDR3 is 15 residues. With V trimmed by 5 bases and J by 5 bases, 7 bases remained unmatched. DNA for the CDR3: TGTGCCAGCAGCCCTGGACAGGGGAGGAGAAACACCATATATTTT. Translating it yields CASSPGQGRRNTIYF.

The genes are TRBV4-1 and TRBJ2-5; D uncertain. This CDR3 is built from 13 residues. Germline assignment: CDR1 MGHRA and CDR2 YSYEKL. The V end lost 2 bases, the J end lost 5 bases, and 9 bases lay between the germline ends. CDR3 protein: CASSQQSVETQYF. DNA for the CDR3: TGCGCCAGCAGCCAACAGTCCGTGGAGACCCAGTACTTC.

The table lists this clone with a few counts. The CDR3 loop reads CASSQDWTATNEKLFF. As DNA, the CDR3 is TGTGCCAGCAGCCAAGATTGGACAGCAACTAATGAAAAACTGTTTTTT. The J gene is TRBJ1-4, the V gene TRBV4-2; D perhaps matches TRBD1 (6 bases). V lost 0 bases, J lost 0 bases, and 8 bases lay in between. CDR1 and CDR2 from the germline V gene are LGHNA and YNFKEQ. The CDR3 runs 16 residues.

Points on this clone: The junction departs from germline at one end; a sequencing error may be responsible. Here the CDR3 DNA reads TGTGCCAACAGCCAAGCCGTTCAGGGCACAGATACGCAGTATTTT. Residues: CANSQAVQGTDTQYF. This sequence joins TRBV4-2 and TRBJ2-3; D remains ambiguous. The CDR3 spans 15 residues. CDR1 is LGHNA and CDR2 is YNFKEQ in the germline V gene.